This T cell receptor (beta chain) is from a study of blood T cell repertoires in COVID-19. Study summary: PBMCs, B-cell-depleted T cells, or T cells were the source of the cDNA or gDNA that made up the material.

Study processing details: Scientists estimated how many nucleated cells there were by amplifying reference gene primers. Sequencing was performed with immunoSEQ multiplex PCR; in TCRdb, only in-frame clones are kept and a portion is missing. The V and J calls and clone size come from that table; D and trimming were worked out from the DNA. This sample has about 190,000 clones, with around 89% found just once. This CDR3 is 17 amino acids long. Germline CDR1 reads SGHVS; CDR2 reads FNYEAQ. V shed 1 base, J shed 7 bases, and the junction held 13 bases outside the gene matches. The chain uses TRBV7-6 and TRBJ2-7, with 10 nucleotides matching TRBD2. Sequenced material: peripheral blood. The origin of this receptor is a man aged 40-55 years with active or convalescent COVID-19. The CDR3 DNA sequence: TGTGCCAGCAGCTTAGAGGCTAGCGGGGGCCCGGGGGCGGAGCAGTACTTC. Translating gives CASSLEASGGPGAEQYF. Full variable domain (remainder filled in from reference TRBV7-6 and TRBJ2-7): GAGVSQSPRYKVTKRGQDVALRCDPISGHVSLYWYRQALGQGPEFLTYFNYEAQQDKSGLPNDRFSAERPEGSISTLTIQRTEQRDSAMYRCASSLEASGGPGAEQYFGPGTRLTVT.